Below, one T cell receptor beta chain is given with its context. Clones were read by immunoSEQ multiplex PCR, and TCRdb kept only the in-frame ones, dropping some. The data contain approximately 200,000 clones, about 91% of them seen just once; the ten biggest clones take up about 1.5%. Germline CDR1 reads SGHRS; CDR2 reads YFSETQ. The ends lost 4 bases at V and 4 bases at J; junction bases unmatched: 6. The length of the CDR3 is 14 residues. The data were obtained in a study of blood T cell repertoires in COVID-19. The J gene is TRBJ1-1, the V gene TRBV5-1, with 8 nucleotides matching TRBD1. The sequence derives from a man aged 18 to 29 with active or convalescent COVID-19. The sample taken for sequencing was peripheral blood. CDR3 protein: CASSLGTGRTEAFF. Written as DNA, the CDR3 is TGCGCCAGCAGCCTAGGGACAGGACGCACTGAAGCTTTCTTT. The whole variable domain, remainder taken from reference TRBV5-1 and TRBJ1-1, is KAGVTQTPRYLIKTRGQQVTLSCSPISGHRSVSWYQQTPGQGLQFLFEYFSETQRNKGNFPGRFSGRQFSNSRSEMNVSTLELGDSALYLCASSLGTGRTEAFFGQGTRLTVV.